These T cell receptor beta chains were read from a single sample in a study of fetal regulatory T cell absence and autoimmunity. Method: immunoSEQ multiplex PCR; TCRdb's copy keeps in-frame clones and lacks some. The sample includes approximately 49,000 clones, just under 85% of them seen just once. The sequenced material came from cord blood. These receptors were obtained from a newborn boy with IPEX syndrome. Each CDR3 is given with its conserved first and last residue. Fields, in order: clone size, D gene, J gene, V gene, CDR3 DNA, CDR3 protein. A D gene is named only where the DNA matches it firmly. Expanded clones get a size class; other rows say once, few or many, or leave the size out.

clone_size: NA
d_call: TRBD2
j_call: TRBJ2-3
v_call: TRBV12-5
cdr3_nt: TGTGCTAGTGGGTTTAGCGGGAGCGGAGTAGATACGCAGTATTTT
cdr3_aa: CASGFSGSGVDTQYF

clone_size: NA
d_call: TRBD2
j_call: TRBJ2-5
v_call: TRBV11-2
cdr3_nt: TGTGCCAGCAGCCCCTTTAAGGCGCGGGGGGAGACCCAGTACTTC
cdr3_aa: CASSPFKARGETQYF

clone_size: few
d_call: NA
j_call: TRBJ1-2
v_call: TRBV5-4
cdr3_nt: TGTGCCAGCAGCCGGGACAACTATGGCTACACCTTC
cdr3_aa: CASSRDNYGYTF

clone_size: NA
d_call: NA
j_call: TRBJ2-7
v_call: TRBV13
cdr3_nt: TGTGCCAGCAGCCCTAGGGTCGGCGCGACCTACGAGCAGTACTTC
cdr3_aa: CASSPRVGATYEQYF

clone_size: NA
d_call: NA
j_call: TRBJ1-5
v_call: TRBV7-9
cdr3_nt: TGTGCCAGCAGCTTAGCCGGGGGGTGGAGACAGCCCCAGCATTTT
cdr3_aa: CASSLAGGWRQPQHF

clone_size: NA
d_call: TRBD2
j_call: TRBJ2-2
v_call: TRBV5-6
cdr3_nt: TGTGCCAGCAGCTTGCTGGGACTAGCGGGAAGATACACCGGGGAGCTGTTTTTT
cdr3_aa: CASSLLGLAGRYTGELFF

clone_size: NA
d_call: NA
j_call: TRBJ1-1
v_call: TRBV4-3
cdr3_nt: TGCGCCAGCAGCCAAGATCAACAGGGAACTGAAGCTTTCTTT
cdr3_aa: CASSQDQQGTEAFF

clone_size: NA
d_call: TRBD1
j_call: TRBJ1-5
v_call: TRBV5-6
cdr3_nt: TGTGCCAGCAGCTTCCAGGGGGCCCATCAGCCCCAGCATTTT
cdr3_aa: CASSFQGAHQPQHF

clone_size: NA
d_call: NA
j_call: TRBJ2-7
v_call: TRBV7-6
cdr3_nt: TGTGCCAGCAGCGTAGCACCCGGCTCCTACGAGCAGTACTTC
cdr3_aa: CASSVAPGSYEQYF

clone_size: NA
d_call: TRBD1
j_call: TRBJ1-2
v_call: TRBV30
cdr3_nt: TGTGCCTGGAGTGTACGACAGGGCTATGGCTACACCTTC
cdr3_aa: CAWSVRQGYGYTF

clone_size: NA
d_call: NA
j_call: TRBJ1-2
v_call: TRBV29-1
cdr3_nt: TGCAGCCCTGAGGGCAGGAACCTTTCCTATGGCTACACCTTC
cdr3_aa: CSPEGRNLSYGYTF

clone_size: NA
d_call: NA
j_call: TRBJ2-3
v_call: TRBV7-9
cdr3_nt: TGTGCCAGCAGCTTCATTCGGGGGCGGAGCACAGATACGCAGTATTTT
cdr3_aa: CASSFIRGRSTDTQYF

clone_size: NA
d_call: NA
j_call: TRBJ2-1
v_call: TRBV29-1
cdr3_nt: TGCAGCGCCAAGAAACGGGACTACAATGAGCAGTTCTTC
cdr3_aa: CSAKKRDYNEQFF

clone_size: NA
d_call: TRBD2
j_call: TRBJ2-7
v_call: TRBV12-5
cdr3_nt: TGTGCTAGTGGTTTGTCCCCTAGCGGGAAATACGAGCAGTACTTC
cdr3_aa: CASGLSPSGKYEQYF

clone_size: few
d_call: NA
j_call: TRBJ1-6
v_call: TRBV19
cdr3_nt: TGTGCCAGTAGCCCTCGGGAGGGGGGGTCACCCCTCCACTTT
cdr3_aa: CASSPREGGSPLHF

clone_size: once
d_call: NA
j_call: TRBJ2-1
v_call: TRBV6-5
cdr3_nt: TGTGCCAGCAGTTACTCTAGACCACCCGGCAGTGAGCAGTTCTTC
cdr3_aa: CASSYSRPPGSEQFF

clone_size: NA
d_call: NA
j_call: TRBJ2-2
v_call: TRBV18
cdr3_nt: TGTGCCAGCTCACCATATCTAGGACGCACCGGGGAGCTGTTTTTT
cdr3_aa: CASSPYLGRTGELFF

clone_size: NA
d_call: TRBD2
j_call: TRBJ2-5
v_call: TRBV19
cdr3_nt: TGTGCCAGTAGTTCATGGGGCCTCCGGGGGGAAGAGACCCAGTACTTC
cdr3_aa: CASSSWGLRGEETQYF

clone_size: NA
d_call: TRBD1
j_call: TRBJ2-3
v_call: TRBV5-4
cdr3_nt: TGTGCCAGCAGTCCAAGACAGGGGGGCACAGATACGCAGTATTTT
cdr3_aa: CASSPRQGGTDTQYF

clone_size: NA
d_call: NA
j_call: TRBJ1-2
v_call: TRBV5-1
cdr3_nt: TGCGCCAGCAGCTTCCTTCCCGATGAGGGCTACACCTTC
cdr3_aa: CASSFLPDEGYTF

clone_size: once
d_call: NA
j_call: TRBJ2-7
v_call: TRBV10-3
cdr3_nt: TGTGCCATCAGCCGGGGAGGGACAGCCTACTACGAGCAGTACTTC
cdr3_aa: CAISRGGTAYYEQYF

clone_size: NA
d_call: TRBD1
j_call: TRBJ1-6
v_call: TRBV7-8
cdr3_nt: TGTGCCAGCAGCCAAACAGGGGGCTCCAGCTCCTATAATTCACCCCTCCACTTT
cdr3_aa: CASSQTGGSSSYNSPLHF